This TCR beta chain was sequenced in a study of T cell repertoires in cytomegalovirus infection. Whole-study results and caveats: Identification of carriers of CMV plus the relevant HLA was performed using cumulative public TCR beta family frequency.

In TCRdb, the reads were re-called with MiXCR into one record per CDR3 protein. The repertoire has about 47,000 distinct CDR3 sequences, around 20% of them found once; the top ten carry over 75%. The CDR3 is made up of 15 amino acids. Trimming removed 0 bases at V and 6 bases at J, with 13 bases between. Germline loops: CDR1 SGHDT, CDR2 YYEEEE. Of note for this clonotype: Its antigen is not known.

Source: CD8+ T cells from cultured PBMCs, taken from culture after CMV antigen stimulation. V is TRBV5-6 and J is TRBJ2-4; no firm D call. This TCR was sampled from a human donor in good health (CMV status not recorded). Some clones in this sample may be carry-over from other donors' samples. The CDR3 loop is CASSLGTIGLNIQYF. In nucleotides, the CDR3 is TGTGCCAGCAGCTTGGGGACGATCGGTTTAAACATTCAGTACTTC. Combining the CDR3 with reference TRBV5-6 and TRBJ2-4 gives the whole variable domain DAGVTQSPTHLIKTRGQQVTLRCSPKSGHDTVSWYQQALGQGPQFIFQYYEEEERQRGNFPDRFSGHQFPNYSSELNVNALLLGDSALYLCASSLGTIGLNIQYFGAGTRLSVL.